These 15 T cell receptor beta chains came from one sample sequenced in a study of T cells in Graves' hyperthyroidism and ophthalmopathy. RNA transcripts served as the template for amplifying TCR beta CDR3 regions. The HTBI primer set drove a first-round RT-PCR of the TCR CDR3. Via MiXCR, TCRdb re-called the multiplex PCR reads, giving one row per CDR3 protein. The repertoire holds a few hundred thousand distinct CDR3 sequences, with roughly 15% as singletons. Sequencing was carried out using blood. These TCRs come from a woman under 30 with Graves' hyperthyroidism.

This clonotype was counted at least ten times. The V gene is TRBV2, the J gene TRBJ2-5; D call uncertain. Germline CDR1 reads SNHLY; CDR2 reads FYNNEI. Trimming pared 8 bases from V and 5 bases from J, leaving 12 bases between. The CDR3 has 12 residues. The CDR3 bases are TGTGCCAGCTCTAGAAGCGCGGAGACCCAGTACTTC. Protein sequence: CASSRSAETQYF.

This clonotype was counted between two and nine times. The chain couples TRBV20-1 to TRBJ2-3; 8 bases line up with TRBD1. The CDR3 loop spans 16 amino acids. V shed 0 bases and J 4 bases; nucleotides not matched to a gene: 9. Germline-derived CDR1 and CDR2 are DFQATT and SNEGSKA (reference sequence). CDR3 amino acids: CSARDGRTGKADTQYF. In DNA form, the CDR3 reads TGCAGTGCTAGAGATGGGCGGACAGGGAAGGCAGATACGCAGTATTTT.

The chain carries TRBV9 and TRBJ2-5; TRBD2 matches at 11 bases. CDR3 length equals 16 residues. The germline V gene encodes CDR1 SGDLS and CDR2 YYNGEE. V dropped 0 bases and J dropped 2; count of bases not matched to a gene: 3. The CDR3 DNA is TGTGCCAGCAGCGTAGGACTAGCGGGAACACAAGAGACCCAGTACTTC. Translation gives CASSVGLAGTQETQYF.

This clonotype appeared a single time. The V and J genes are TRBV6-2 or TRBV6-3 and TRBJ1-2, with TRBD1 identical over 12 bases. The CDR3 runs to 17 residues. CDR1 is MNHEY, CDR2 SVGEGT, per germline. The V gene end was trimmed by 5 bases and the J gene end by 3 bases; junction bases not matched to a gene: 10. CDR3 region: CASSRQDGTGGHYGYTF. The DNA for the CDR3 is TGTGCCAGCAGTCGCCAAGATGGGACAGGGGGCCACTATGGCTACACCTTC.

This clonotype was seen more than once but under ten times. V and J are TRBV30 and TRBJ1-1, with D possibly being TRBD1 (5 bases). Trimming stripped 0 bases from V and 6 bases from J, with 11 bases between. The CDR3 runs 13 residues. The V gene's germline CDR1 is GTSNPN and CDR2 SVGIG (reference sequence). CDR3 sequence reads: CAWSVGESSEAFF. The CDR3 region has the DNA TGTGCCTGGAGTGTAGGGGAAAGCTCTGAAGCTTTCTTT.

This clonotype was detected only a few times. CDR3 residues: CASSFSGTQYF. In DNA form, the CDR3 reads TGTGCCAGCAGTTTTTCGGGTACGCAGTATTTT. This sequence joins TRBV27 and TRBJ2-3; the D is unclear. Trimming left V 3 bases short and J 8 bases short, with 6 bases between. The CDR3 runs to 11 residues. Germline CDR1 is MNHEY and CDR2 is SMNVEV (reference sequence).

This clonotype was counted many times. The chain has TRBV2 and TRBJ2-2, with D perhaps given as TRBD1 or TRBD2 (5 bases each). The CDR3 has 16 amino acids. In germline, CDR1 is SNHLY, CDR2 FYNNEI. V was shortened by 6 bases and J by 2 bases, with 16 bases between the two germline ends. In DNA, the CDR3 is TGTGCCAGCAGCCCCTCCCGGGACGTTAACACCGGGGAGCTGTTTTTT. This gives the protein CASSPSRDVNTGELFF.

This clonotype was recorded many times. The chain uses TRBV28 and TRBJ1-5, with D maybe TRBD1 (6 bases). Germline CDR1 reads MDHEN; CDR2 reads SYDVKM. V lost 8 bases to trimming and J lost 7 bases, with 18 bases between them. This CDR3 is 14 amino acids long. The DNA for the CDR3 is TGTGCCAGCTGGGGGGGGGGGGCCAACCAGCCCCAGCATTTT. Protein product: CASWGGGANQPQHF. Using reference TRBV28 and TRBJ1-5 for the parts outside the CDR3, the full variable domain is DVKVTQSSRYLVKRTGEKVFLECVQDMDHENMFWYRQDPGLGLRLIYFSYDVKMKEKGDIPEGYSVSREKKERFSLILESASTNQTSMYLCASWGGGANQPQHFGDGTRLSIL.

The chain combines TRBV28 with TRBJ2-7; D gene ambiguous. V shed 8 bases and J shed 6 bases, with 11 bases lying between them. Germline V gene data show CDR1 as MDHEN and CDR2 as SYDVKM. This CDR3 region has 11 residues. The CDR3 loop reads CASGTTREQYF. CDR3 nucleotide sequence: TGTGCCAGCGGAACGACGCGCGAGCAGTACTTC.

V usage is TRBV30 and J usage is TRBJ1-3; D not certain. The V end lost 4 bases, the J end lost 1 base, and 8 bases lay between the germline ends. The CDR3 consists of 13 residues. The V gene's germline CDR1 is GTSNPN and CDR2 SVGIG (reference sequence). The DNA for the CDR3 is TGTGCCTGGAACATAGATTCTGGAAACACCATATATTTT. Its protein is CAWNIDSGNTIYF.

CDR3 in amino acids: CATTNSGGKETQYF. Here the CDR3 DNA reads TGTGCCACCACAAATAGTGGGGGCAAAGAGACCCAGTACTTC. The rearrangement joins TRBV24-1 to TRBJ2-5; a weak D match, TRBD1 (6 bases). V lost 8 bases to trimming and J lost 3 bases, with 15 bases between them. Germline V gives CDR1 KGHDR, CDR2 SFDVKD. The CDR3 totals 14 residues.

As regards this clonotype: This may stem from a read error, because a much larger clone lies one nucleotide away. The rearrangement joins TRBV6-1 to TRBJ2-1, with D tentatively TRBD1 or TRBD2 (6 bases each). V was pared by 3 bases and J by 10 bases, with 19 bases between. CDR3 length: 15 amino acids. Germline values: CDR1 MNHNS, CDR2 SASEGT. CDR3 amino acids: CASSEGPGALAEQFF. For the CDR3, the DNA is TGTGCCAGCAGTGAGGGACCGGGGGCGCTTGCCGAGCAGTTCTTC.

The chain links TRBV28 to TRBJ2-5, with 10 bases that match TRBD2. The V gene's germline CDR1 is MDHEN and CDR2 SYDVKM. The CDR3 extends over 17 amino acids. V lost 7 bases to trimming and J lost 1 base; unmatched junction nucleotides: 12. CDR3 in amino acids: CASNPLGLAGVQETQYF. For the CDR3, the DNA is TGTGCCAGCAATCCACTTGGGCTAGCGGGGGTCCAAGAGACCCAGTACTTC.

This clonotype has ten or more counts. The chain combines TRBV18 with TRBJ2-5, with D possibly matching TRBD2 (5 bases). Germline-derived CDR1 and CDR2 are KGHSH and LQKENI. V gave up 3 bases and J gave up 1 base, with 12 bases separating them. This CDR3 spans 15 amino acids. The CDR3 is CASSPPEGFQETQYF. Here the CDR3 DNA reads TGTGCCAGCTCACCTCCAGAGGGATTCCAAGAGACCCAGTACTTC.

This clonotype has just a few counts. V is TRBV19 and J is TRBJ2-2; D is ambiguous. V was cut by 5 bases and J by 7 bases, with 14 bases left in between. CDR1 is LNHDA, CDR2 SQIVND, per germline (reference sequence). CDR3 length: 14 amino acids. CDR3 nucleotide sequence: TGTGCCAGTAGTCTTCCCGGTGGGATCGGGGAGCTGTTTTTT. Translating gives CASSLPGGIGELFF.